A single sample gave rise to the 29 T cell receptor beta chains below, sequenced in a study of blood T cell repertoires in COVID-19. The table came from immunoSEQ multiplex PCR; TCRdb's copy has only in-frame clones and leaves some out. The sample carries more than 300,000 clones, 90% to 95% recorded once. Sequencing was carried out using PBMCs or T cells enriched from blood (not recorded which). The origin of the receptors is a woman in her twenties or thirties who had been exposed to COVID-19.

This clone was recorded once. The chain uses TRBV24-1 and TRBJ2-3, with TRBD1 matching 11 bases. Germline loops: CDR1 KGHDR, CDR2 SFDVKD. The CDR3 sequence is 18 residues long. With V trimmed by 1 base and J by 1 base, 6 bases remained unmatched. The CDR3 loop reads CATSDFGQGASGTDTQYF. The DNA for the CDR3 is TGTGCCACCAGTGATTTTGGACAGGGGGCGTCGGGCACAGATACGCAGTATTTT.

This rearrangement joins TRBV9 to TRBJ1-1; tentatively, D is TRBD1 (6 bases). The V end was cut by 2 bases, the J end by 8 bases, with 16 bases between. CDR1 SGDLS and CDR2 YYNGEE come from the germline V gene. This CDR3 is 14 amino acids long. This CDR3 is CASSVGDTGTEAFF. As DNA, the CDR3 is TGTGCCAGCAGCGTTGGAGATACCGGGACAGAAGCTTTCTTT.

The genes are TRBV4-1 and TRBJ1-2; the match to TRBD1 covers 8 bases. Losses at the gene ends were 3 bases for V and 5 bases for J; bases not matched to a gene: 8. Germline V lookup: CDR1 MGHRA, CDR2 YSYEKL. The length of the CDR3 is 15 residues. The CDR3 protein is CASSQPGQGGYGYTF. Written as DNA, the CDR3 is TGCGCCAGCAGCCAGCCCGGACAGGGAGGATATGGCTACACCTTC.

The chain is built from TRBV2 and TRBJ1-5, with no clear D. Looked up from germline, CDR1 is SNHLY and CDR2 is FYNNEI. Between the trimmed V and J ends, which lost 4 bases and 2 bases, there was a span of 6 bases. The CDR3 runs to 13 residues. The CDR3 DNA follows: TGTGCCAGCAGTGTAGATCGCAATCAGCCCCAGCATTTT. Translation gives CASSVDRNQPQHF. The full variable domain, completed using reference TRBV2 and TRBJ1-5, is EPEVTQTPSHQVTQMGQEVILRCVPISNHLYFYWYRQILGQKVEFLVSFYNNEISEKSEIFDDQFSVERPDGSNFTLKIRSTKLEDSAMYFCASSVDRNQPQHFGDGTRLSIL.

This chain uses TRBV2 with TRBJ1-6; no clear D gene. From germline, CDR1 is SNHLY and CDR2 FYNNEI. Deletions cut 6 bases from V and 6 bases from J, with 9 bases between. CDR3 length: 13 residues. DNA of the CDR3: TGTGCCAGCAGAACAGAGACTAATTCACCCCTCCACTTT. Translating it yields CASRTETNSPLHF. The full variable domain, with the rest looked up from reference TRBV2 and TRBJ1-6, is EPEVTQTPSHQVTQMGQEVILRCVPISNHLYFYWYRQILGQKVEFLVSFYNNEISEKSEIFDDQFSVERPDGSNFTLKIRSTKLEDSAMYFCASRTETNSPLHFGNGTRLTVT.

This clone was detected once. This chain links TRBV9 with TRBJ1-4; D possibly corresponds to TRBD1 (6 bases). The V end lost 0 bases, the J end lost 5 bases, and 8 bases lay between the germline ends. There are 14 residues in the CDR3. The germline V gene encodes CDR1 SGDLS and CDR2 YYNGEE. The CDR3 here is CASSVGDINEKLFF. CDR3 DNA: TGTGCCAGCAGCGTAGGGGACATCAATGAAAAACTGTTTTTT.

The rearrangement uses TRBV2 and TRBJ1-5; D is uncertain. V lost 5 bases, J lost 6 bases, and 11 bases lay in between. CDR1 and CDR2 from the germline V gene are SNHLY and FYNNEI. This CDR3 has 13 residues. CDR3 in amino acids: CASSPMEGQPQHF. In DNA, the CDR3 is TGTGCCAGCAGTCCCATGGAGGGTCAGCCCCAGCATTTT.

V is TRBV19 and J is TRBJ1-2; D remains ambiguous. CDR1 is LNHDA, CDR2 SQIVND, per germline (reference sequence). The V end was cut by 9 bases, the J end by 2 bases, with 10 bases between. There are 12 residues in the CDR3. CDR3 sequence reads: CARGDANYGYTF. The CDR3 nucleotides are TGTGCCAGAGGAGACGCGAACTATGGCTACACCTTC.

This clone has only one observation. This chain uses TRBV7-8 with TRBJ2-5, with a weak D call TRBD2 (5 bases). Per germline, CDR1 SGHVS and CDR2 FQNEAQ. V gave up 2 bases and J gave up 2 bases, with 9 bases separating them. The CDR3 contains 14 residues. The chain's CDR3 is CASSLWTVQETQYF. DNA for the CDR3: TGTGCCAGCAGCTTATGGACTGTTCAAGAGACCCAGTACTTC.

The chain recombines TRBV21-1 with TRBJ1-1. TRBV21-1 is recorded as a pseudogene. The CDR3 consists of 15 residues. CDR3 DNA sequence: TGTGCCAGCAGCCCACCGATCAAACGGGACACTGAAGCTTTCTTT. It encodes CASSPPIKRDTEAFF.

The chain employs TRBV19 and TRBJ2-2; 7 bases are a match to TRBD1. There are 12 residues in the CDR3. The germline CDR1 and CDR2 sequences are LNHDA and SQIVND (reference sequence). V dropped 8 bases and J dropped 6; count of bases not matched to a gene: 3. The CDR3 coding sequence is TGTGCCAGTTCCGACAGGGCCGGGGAGCTGTTTTTT. It encodes CASSDRAGELFF. The full variable domain, with the rest looked up from reference TRBV19 and TRBJ2-2, is DGGITQSPKYLFRKEGQNVTLSCEQNLNHDAMYWYRQDPGQGLRLIYYSQIVNDFQKGDIAEGYSVSREKKESFPLTVTSAQKNPTAFYLCASSDRAGELFFGEGSRLTVL.

This clone was seen a handful of times. The gene calls are TRBV13 and TRBJ1-1; no definite D call. Germline V gene lookup returns CDR1 PRHDT and CDR2 FYEKMQ (reference sequence). The CDR3 has 13 residues. V lost 6 bases, J lost 3 bases, and 11 bases lay in between. In DNA form, the CDR3 reads TGTGCCAGCAGGCTTCTAGACGACACTGAAGCTTTCTTT. It translates to CASRLLDDTEAFF.

This clone was observed a handful of times. The chain has TRBV7-9 and TRBJ1-6; the D gene is possibly TRBD1 (5 bases). CDR3 size: 15 residues. The V and J ends lost 1 base and 9 bases respectively, with 13 bases between them. Germline V gene lookup returns CDR1 SEHNR and CDR2 FQNEAQ (reference sequence). CDR3 sequence: CASSLVAGMASPLHF. For the CDR3, the DNA is TGTGCCAGCAGCTTAGTGGCAGGGATGGCTTCACCCCTCCACTTT.

The chain carries TRBV7-8 and TRBJ1-5; TRBD1 is a possible D gene (6 bases). The ends were cut back, 5 bases at V and 1 base at J, with 18 bases in the middle. Germline V gene sequence: CDR1 SGHVS, CDR2 FQNEAQ. The length of the CDR3 is 17 residues. The chain's CDR3 is CASSQSRPGGSNQPQHF. CDR3 nucleotides: TGTGCCAGCAGCCAATCCAGGCCTGGGGGCAGCAATCAGCCCCAGCATTTT.

This rearrangement joins TRBV14 to TRBJ2-7; maybe TRBD1 (5 bases). The ends were cut back, 1 base at V and 1 base at J, with 5 bases in the middle. There are 13 residues in the CDR3. Looked up from germline, CDR1 is SGHDN and CDR2 is FVKESK. The CDR3 loop is CASSQGQSYEQYF. The CDR3 DNA sequence: TGTGCCAGCAGCCAAGGACAGTCCTACGAGCAGTACTTC.

This clone was observed a single time. The V gene is TRBV3-1 (or the pseudogene TRBV3-2), the J gene TRBJ2-5; 7 bases match TRBD1. The J segment lost 6 bases and the V segment lost 0 bases, leaving 7 bases of the junction unmatched. Germline assignment: CDR1 LGHDT and CDR2 YNNKEL (reference sequence). This CDR3 comprises 15 residues. The CDR3 DNA follows: TGTGCCAGCAGCCAAGATGAGGGGGCGCGGAAGACCCAGTACTTC. It encodes CASSQDEGARKTQYF.

V and J are TRBV5-1 and TRBJ1-1, with 10 bases lining up with TRBD1. The CDR3 length is 16 residues. In germline, CDR1 is SGHRS, CDR2 YFSETQ. V lost 4 bases, J lost 4 bases, and 10 bases stayed unmatched. The CDR3 protein is CASSPTIGQGGTEAFF. The DNA of the CDR3 is TGCGCCAGCAGCCCAACGATAGGACAGGGGGGCACTGAAGCTTTCTTT.

This clone has just one count. The chain carries TRBV15 and TRBJ1-1; 8 positions match TRBD1. The CDR3 runs 15 residues. Germline V gene lookup returns CDR1 LNHNV and CDR2 YYDKDF (reference sequence). V dropped 2 bases and J dropped 4; count of bases not matched to a gene: 6. The CDR3 DNA is TGTGCCACCAGCAGAACCGCCGGGACAGGCACTGAAGCTTTCTTT. It specifies CATSRTAGTGTEAFF.

The chain recombines TRBV7-6 with TRBJ2-3, with D possibly TRBD2 on 7 matching bases. Germline V gives CDR1 SGHVS, CDR2 FNYEAQ. V lost 4 bases, J lost 4 bases, and 15 bases lay in between. The CDR3 is 15 amino acids. The CDR3 bases are TGTGCCAGCAGCTCCCGTGGGGGGGCCGCAGATACGCAGTATTTT. It encodes CASSSRGGAADTQYF.

A note on this clone: This specimen includes other DNA sequences encoding the same CDR3. V is TRBV5-6 and J is TRBJ1-4; 7 bases match TRBD1. CDR1 SGHDT and CDR2 YYEEEE come from the germline V gene. Trimming cost V 5 bases and J 5 bases; bases outside gene matches: 6. The CDR3 loop spans 14 amino acids. CDR3 nucleotides: TGTGCCAGCAGTTGGGACAGCAGGAATGAAAAACTGTTTTTT. Translation gives CASSWDSRNEKLFF.

The chain employs TRBV19 and TRBJ1-3; D is unresolved. The CDR3 consists of 15 residues. V was clipped by 5 bases and J by 0 bases, with 11 bases between them. From germline, CDR1 is LNHDA and CDR2 SQIVND (reference sequence). The CDR3 DNA follows: TGTGCCAGTAGTTCTTCCCCCCGCTCTGGAAACACCATATATTTT. Its translation: CASSSSPRSGNTIYF.

The J gene is TRBJ1-2, the V gene TRBV7-8; the D gene is possibly TRBD1 (5 bases). CDR1 is SGHVS and CDR2 is FQNEAQ in the germline V gene. This CDR3 region has 14 residues. V gave up 3 bases and J gave up 5 bases, with 13 bases separating them. CDR3 in DNA: TGTGCCAGCAGCTTCGCAGGGTCCTCATATGGCTACACCTTC. Translated, it gives CASSFAGSSYGYTF.

The rearrangement joins TRBV5-1 to TRBJ1-1, with D perhaps matching TRBD1 (5 bases). The CDR3 has 14 residues. Trimming removed 3 bases from V and 3 bases from J, with 12 bases in between. Germline V gene lookup returns CDR1 SGHRS and CDR2 YFSETQ. The CDR3 nucleotides are TGCGCCAGCAGCTCCGGCCCGGGGGACACTGAAGCTTTCTTT. This codes for CASSSGPGDTEAFF.

The chain recombines TRBV5-1 with TRBJ2-7; D possibly corresponds to TRBD2 (6 bases). Germline-derived CDR1 and CDR2 are SGHRS and YFSETQ. V lost 4 bases to trimming and J lost 5 bases, with 19 bases between them. CDR3 length: 15 amino acids. In DNA form, the CDR3 reads TGCGCCAGCAGCCCCCAACCGGCGGGGCCCAACGAGCAGTACTTC. As protein: CASSPQPAGPNEQYF.

The chain couples TRBV5-8 to TRBJ2-1, with 9 bases identical to TRBD2. V dropped 1 base and J dropped 9; count of bases not matched to a gene: 5. The CDR3 is made up of 14 amino acids. Germline-derived CDR1 and CDR2 are SGHTS and YDEGEE. CDR3 sequence (DNA): TGTGCCAGCAGCTTGTTGCGGGGGGGCGGTGAGCAGTTCTTC. It codes for CASSLLRGGGEQFF.

V is TRBV5-6 and J is TRBJ1-5, with a weak D call TRBD1 (6 bases). This CDR3 contains 14 residues. Germline V gene lookup returns CDR1 SGHDT and CDR2 YYEEEE. Trimming removed 2 bases from V and 5 bases from J, with 11 bases in between. The chain's CDR3 is CASSLGGRDQPQHF. The CDR3 nucleotides read TGTGCCAGCAGCTTAGGGGGTAGGGATCAGCCCCAGCATTTT. Based on the CDR3 plus reference TRBV5-6 and TRBJ1-5, the full variable domain is DAGVTQSPTHLIKTRGQQVTLRCSPKSGHDTVSWYQQALGQGPQFIFQYYEEEERQRGNFPDRFSGHQFPNYSSELNVNALLLGDSALYLCASSLGGRDQPQHFGDGTRLSIL.

This chain connects TRBV5-1 to TRBJ1-4; a possible D gene is TRBD1 (5 bases). The germline V gene has CDR1 SGHRS and CDR2 YFSETQ. This CDR3 region has 16 residues. V was cut by 4 bases and J by 0 bases, with 13 bases left in between. The CDR3 DNA sequence: TGCGCCAGCAGCGGCACCTGGGGGGCAACTAATGAAAAACTGTTTTTT. This sequence encodes CASSGTWGATNEKLFF.

The genes are TRBV27 and TRBJ2-7, with a weak D call TRBD1 (5 bases). V lost 6 bases, J lost 6 bases, and 12 bases lay in between. The CDR3 covers 12 residues. Germline CDR1 MNHEY, CDR2 SMNVEV (reference sequence). The CDR3 here is CASRRQGTEQYF. As DNA, the CDR3 is TGTGCCAGCAGGCGTCAGGGCACCGAGCAGTACTTC.

Of note for this clone: Other DNA sequences of this sample code for an identical CDR3. The chain links TRBV5-1 to TRBJ1-2; D perhaps matches TRBD1 (5 bases). The CDR3 is 12 amino acids. The germline gives CDR1 SGHRS, CDR2 YFSETQ. V gave up 2 bases and J gave up 3 bases, with 5 bases separating them. The CDR3 reads CASSLGDYGYTF. CDR3 nucleotides: TGCGCCAGCAGCTTAGGGGACTATGGCTACACCTTC.